This T cell receptor (beta chain) stems from a study of cytomegalovirus exposure and HLA in healthy donors. PCR amplification relied on 60 Vbeta primers (plus 13 Jbeta primers). Per the authors' pipeline: A later analysis tallied some 84 million unique TCR beta chains, some 12 million of them shared. Sequencing used immunoSEQ multiplex PCR; TCRdb keeps in-frame clones, though not all of them. V and J calls and clone size are copied from that table; D and trimming were computed from the DNA. The table shows some 150,000 clones, with about four fifths occurring only once. This sequence was found in a man aged 18 to 30 in good health and CMV-seropositive. The sample comprised PBMCs.

The CDR3 sequence: CASRSSVSTYEQYF. The CDR3, as DNA: TGTGCCAGCAGATCCTCGGTCTCAACCTACGAGCAGTACTTC. The chain employs TRBV7-6 and TRBJ2-7; D is unresolved. V was clipped by 6 bases and J by 2 bases, with 14 bases between them. The CDR3 is 14 amino acids. CDR1 is SGHVS, CDR2 FNYEAQ, per germline.